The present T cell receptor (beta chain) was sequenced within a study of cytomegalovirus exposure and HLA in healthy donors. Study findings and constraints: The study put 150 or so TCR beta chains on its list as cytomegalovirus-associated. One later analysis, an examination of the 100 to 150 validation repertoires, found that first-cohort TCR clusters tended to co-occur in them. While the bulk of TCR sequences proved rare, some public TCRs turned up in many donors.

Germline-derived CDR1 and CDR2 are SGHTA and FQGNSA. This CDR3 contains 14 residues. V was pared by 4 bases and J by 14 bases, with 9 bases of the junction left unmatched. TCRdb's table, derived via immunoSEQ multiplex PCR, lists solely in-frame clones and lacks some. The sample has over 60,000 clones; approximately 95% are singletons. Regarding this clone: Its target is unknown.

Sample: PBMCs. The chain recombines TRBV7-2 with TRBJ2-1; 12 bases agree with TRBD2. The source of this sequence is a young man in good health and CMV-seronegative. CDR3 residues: CASSYSSLAGGEFF. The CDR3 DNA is TGTGCCAGCAGCTATTCCTCCCTAGCGGGGGGGGAGTTCTTC.